This T cell receptor (beta chain) was profiled in a study of blood T cell repertoires in COVID-19. Overall study context: Some COVID-19 samples were acute and others convalescent; all came from the United States, Italy and Spain.

Assay used: immunoSEQ multiplex PCR; TCRdb lists only in-frame clones, some missing. This sample yields 400,000 to 500,000 clones, of which approximately 90% are seen a single time; roughly 1.4% belongs to the top ten. Exposed enrollees encountered a COVID-19 case at some point within 2 weeks before study entry. Germline CDR1 and CDR2: LGHDT and YNNKEL (reference sequence). Losses at the gene ends were 4 bases for V and 8 bases for J; bases not matched to a gene: 6. This CDR3 is 13 amino acids long. Sequencing input: PBMCs or T cells enriched from blood (not recorded which). The chain employs TRBV3-1 (or the pseudogene TRBV3-2) and TRBJ1-2; TRBD1 matches at 8 bases. The sequence derives from a woman aged 18-30 years who had been exposed to COVID-19. Here the CDR3 reads CASSPDRERGYTF. In nucleotides, the CDR3 is TGTGCCAGCAGCCCGGACAGGGAAAGGGGCTACACCTTC.